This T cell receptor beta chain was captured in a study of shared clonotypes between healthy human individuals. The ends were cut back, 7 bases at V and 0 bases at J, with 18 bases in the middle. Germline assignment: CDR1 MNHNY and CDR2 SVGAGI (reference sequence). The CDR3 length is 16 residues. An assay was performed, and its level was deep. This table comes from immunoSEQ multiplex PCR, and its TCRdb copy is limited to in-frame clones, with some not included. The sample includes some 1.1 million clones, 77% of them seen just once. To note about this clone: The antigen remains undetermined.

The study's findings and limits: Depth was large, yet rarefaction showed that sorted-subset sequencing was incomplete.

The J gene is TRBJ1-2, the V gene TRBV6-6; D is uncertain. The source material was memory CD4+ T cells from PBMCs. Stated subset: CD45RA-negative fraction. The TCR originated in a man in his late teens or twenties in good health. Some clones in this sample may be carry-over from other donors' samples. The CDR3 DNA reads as TGTGCCAGCATACGAATGACTGTCGAACCTAACTATGGCTACACCTTC. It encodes CASIRMTVEPNYGYTF.